These 18 T cell receptor beta chains were all obtained from the same sample, sequenced in a study of response to subunit inactivated influenza vaccine. Via MiXCR, TCRdb re-called the RT-PCR reads, giving one row per CDR3 protein. The table shows about 780,000 distinct CDR3 sequences, with about 18% occurring only once. The material was PBMCs from blood, obtained 4 to 6 days after vaccination. The receptors were gathered from a man aged 45-65 years who received an inactivated influenza vaccine.

This clonotype was observed a few times. The chain uses TRBV12-3 or TRBV12-4 and TRBJ2-7; 8 nucleotides match TRBD2. The CDR3 is 16 residues long. Unmatched junction bases numbered 6, after V lost 0 bases and J lost 2 bases. CDR3 in DNA: TGTGCCAGCAGTTTAGCGCGGGGACTAGGGACCTACGAGCAGTACTTC. Encoded protein: CASSLARGLGTYEQYF.

The rearrangement joins TRBV11-2 to TRBJ2-6; D is unclear. Germline V gene data show CDR1 as SGHAT and CDR2 as FQNNGV. V dropped 1 base and J dropped 4 bases, with 8 bases sitting between them. This CDR3 contains 15 residues. CDR3 amino acids: CASSLAVIGANVLTF. The CDR3 DNA follows: TGTGCCAGCAGCTTAGCAGTCATCGGGGCCAACGTCCTGACTTTC.

The chain uses TRBV5-1 and TRBJ2-3, with 7 bases aligning to TRBD1. There are 15 residues in the CDR3. Trimming removed 5 bases from V and 4 bases from J; junction bases left unmatched: 10. Germline V gene data show CDR1 as SGHRS and CDR2 as YFSETQ. The CDR3 sequence: CASRLQGIGADTQYF. CDR3 DNA sequence: TGCGCCAGCAGGTTACAGGGGATTGGAGCAGATACGCAGTATTTT.

The chain uses TRBV3-1 and TRBJ2-6, with D maybe TRBD1 (6 bases). The CDR3 totals 17 residues. Germline CDR1 and CDR2: LGHDT and YNNKEL (reference sequence). Trimming stripped 2 bases from V and 4 bases from J, with 15 bases between. CDR3 amino acids: CASSQMGARAGANVLTF. The CDR3 nucleotides are TGTGCCAGCAGCCAAATGGGGGCGAGAGCCGGGGCCAACGTCCTGACTTTC.

This clonotype was counted once. The rearrangement joins TRBV28 to TRBJ1-6; 8 bases agree with TRBD1. In germline, CDR1 is MDHEN, CDR2 SYDVKM. The CDR3 extends over 15 amino acids. V was pared by 4 bases and J by 14 bases, with 13 bases of the junction left unmatched. CDR3 region: CASSSPGGEFEALHF. The CDR3, as DNA: TGTGCCAGCAGTTCCCCAGGGGGCGAATTTGAGGCCCTCCACTTT.

V is TRBV20-1 and J is TRBJ2-1, with 11 bases that match TRBD2. The length of the CDR3 is 16 residues. V was pared by 2 bases and J by 7 bases, with 10 bases of the junction left unmatched. In germline, CDR1 is DFQATT, CDR2 SNEGSKA (reference sequence). CDR3 in amino acids: CSARTIAGGLNNEQFF. The CDR3, as DNA: TGCAGTGCTAGAACCATAGCGGGAGGGCTTAATAATGAGCAGTTCTTC.

This clonotype was found a few times. V and J are TRBV11-2 and TRBJ2-3, with no clear D. Germline V CDR1 and CDR2: SGHAT, FQNNGV. This CDR3 spans 15 amino acids. V was pared by 1 base and J by 0 bases, with 8 bases between. CDR3 nucleotides: TGTGCCAGCAGCTTAGTCATAGGGAGCACAGATACGCAGTATTTT. Amino acid sequence: CASSLVIGSTDTQYF. The whole variable domain, filled in from reference TRBV11-2 and TRBJ2-3, reads EAGVAQSPRYKIIEKRQSVAFWCNPISGHATLYWYQQILGQGPKLLIQFQNNGVVDDSQLPKDRFSAERLKGVDSTLKIQPAKLEDSAVYLCASSLVIGSTDTQYFGPGTRLTVL.

The V gene is TRBV4-2, the J gene TRBJ2-3, with a weak D call TRBD2 (6 bases). The CDR3 sequence is 17 residues long. V dropped 5 bases and J dropped 2 bases, with 20 bases sitting between them. Germline V CDR1 and CDR2: LGHNA, YNFKEQ. CDR3 nucleotide sequence: TGTGCCAGCAGCTCTCAGACTAGGTTGGTCGACACAGATACGCAGTATTTT. This sequence encodes CASSSQTRLVDTDTQYF.

This clonotype was seen more than once but under ten times. The V gene is TRBV20-1, the J gene TRBJ2-2; D possibly corresponds to TRBD1 (6 bases). The CDR3 covers 15 residues. Germline loops: CDR1 DFQATT, CDR2 SNEGSKA (reference sequence). V was clipped by 5 bases and J by 0 bases, with 13 bases between them. The CDR3 loop is CSAPGTNTNTGELFF. The CDR3, as DNA: TGCAGTGCTCCCGGGACAAATACGAACACCGGGGAGCTGTTTTTT.

This clonotype was counted only a few times. This chain links TRBV10-3 with TRBJ1-3; D gene unclear. Trimming stripped 3 bases from V and 5 bases from J, with 8 bases between. The CDR3 sequence is 13 residues long. The germline gives CDR1 ENHRY, CDR2 SYGVKD. The CDR3 DNA reads as TGTGCCATCAGTGACGTCGAAAGAAACACCATATATTTT. This sequence encodes CAISDVERNTIYF.

J is TRBJ2-4 and V is TRBV12-3 or TRBV12-4, with TRBD1 matching over 7 bases. CDR3 length equals 14 residues. V shed 5 bases and J 10 bases; nucleotides not matched to a gene: 11. The CDR3 loop reads CASSVQGLEKIQYF. The CDR3 nucleotides read TGTGCCAGCAGTGTACAGGGGTTGGAGAAGATTCAGTACTTC.

This clonotype showed up just a few times. CDR3 region: CASRPGGIFPGDTQYF. The CDR3 region has the DNA TGTGCCAGCAGGCCGGGGGGGATTTTCCCTGGTGATACGCAGTATTTT. The rearrangement links TRBV12-3 or TRBV12-4 to TRBJ2-3; 8 bases are shared with TRBD2. Trimming at V came to 6 bases and at J to 6 bases, leaving 14 bases not matched to a gene. The CDR3 runs 16 residues.

The V call is TRBV7-9, the J call TRBJ2-1; D not resolved. V lost 7 bases to trimming and J lost 6 bases, with 13 bases between them. The CDR3 has 13 amino acids. Germline V gene sequence: CDR1 SEHNR, CDR2 FQNEAQ (reference sequence). The CDR3 nucleotides read TGTGCCAGCACGGTGGCGCAGTTCAATGAGCAGTTCTTC. Its protein product is CASTVAQFNEQFF.

The J gene is TRBJ2-2, the V gene TRBV4-3; 7 positions match TRBD1. This CDR3 is 14 amino acids long. Per the germline V gene, CDR1 is LGHNA and CDR2 is YSLEER. Trimming removed 5 bases from V and 4 bases from J; junction bases left unmatched: 4. The CDR3 DNA reads as TGCGCCAGCAGCTTCCGACAGGGCACCGGGGAGCTGTTTTTT. Protein product: CASSFRQGTGELFF.

The sample holds many counts of this clonotype. The chain has TRBV29-1 and TRBJ1-1, with D unclear. Germline values: CDR1 SQVTM, CDR2 ANQGSEA. The CDR3 consists of 10 residues. The germline V and J ends were trimmed by 4 bases and 6 bases, with 6 bases remaining between them. CDR3 in DNA: TGCAGCGTTGGTGACTCTGAAGCTTTCTTT. It is translated as CSVGDSEAFF.

The CDR3 DNA follows: TGCAGTGCTATATCGGGGGAGACCCAGTACTTC. Translating it yields CSAISGETQYF. This chain joins TRBV20-1 and TRBJ2-5; D may be TRBD2 (5 bases). The germline V gene has CDR1 DFQATT and CDR2 SNEGSKA (reference sequence). V lost 4 bases and J 5 bases, leaving 8 bases between the germline ends. There are 11 residues in the CDR3.

This clonotype was picked up a small number of times. The chain combines TRBV6-1 with TRBJ2-3, with D possibly being TRBD1 or TRBD2 (5 bases each). Trimming stripped 5 bases from V and 0 bases from J, with 21 bases between. Looked up from germline, CDR1 is MNHNS and CDR2 is SASEGT. The CDR3 sequence is 18 residues long. The CDR3 nucleotides are TGTGCCAGCAGTCAACCACTCCACTACGGGGCTAGCACAGATACGCAGTATTTT. Protein: CASSQPLHYGASTDTQYF.

This clonotype has more than one count but fewer than ten. The chain uses TRBV12-3 or TRBV12-4 and TRBJ2-1; weak D call: TRBD1 (6 bases). V dropped 7 bases and J dropped 7 bases, with 17 bases sitting between them. This CDR3 comprises 14 residues. The DNA of the CDR3 is TGTGCCAGCATAAGGGGGAGCGGCCGAAATGAGCAGTTCTTC. Translating it yields CASIRGSGRNEQFF.